The rows below give T cell receptor beta chains drawn from one sample of a study of blood T cell repertoires in COVID-19. Profiling relied on immunoSEQ multiplex PCR, and the TCRdb table lists in-frame clones only, not all of them. The data show about 110,000 clones, around four fifths seen once. Sequencing was done on a sample of peripheral blood. Receptors were obtained from a woman between 70 and 85 years old with acute or convalescent COVID-19. CDR3s include the opening cysteine and the closing phenylalanine or tryptophan. A D gene is named only where the DNA matches it firmly. Clone size is stated in some rows and not others, as once, few, many or a class when expanded.

v_gene	j_gene	d_gene	abundance	CDR3aa	CDR3nt
TRBV27	TRBJ2-3	TRBD2	NA	CASSPLPPGRGGTDTQYF	TGTGCCAGCAGTCCTCTTCCCCCCGGGAGGGGGGGCACAGATACGCAGTATTTT
TRBV5-8	TRBJ1-1	NA	NA	CASRPTRWGGAFF	TGTGCCAGCAGACCGACGAGGTGGGGAGGGGCTTTCTTT
TRBV2	TRBJ1-1	TRBD1	NA	CASSPADRGRTEAFF	TGTGCCAGCAGTCCCGCGGACAGGGGGAGGACTGAAGCTTTCTTT
TRBV10-3	TRBJ1-6	TRBD1	NA	CAISDPSALDRENSPLHF	TGTGCCATCAGTGACCCTTCCGCGCTGGACAGGGAAAATTCACCCCTCCACTTT
TRBV7-9	TRBJ2-1	NA	NA	CASSPLEGALSYNEQFF	TGTGCCAGCAGCCCTTTGGAGGGGGCATTATCGTACAATGAGCAGTTCTTC
TRBV18	TRBJ2-5	TRBD2	once	CASSPLSSGAQETQYF	TGTGCCAGCTCCCCATTGAGTAGCGGGGCGCAAGAGACCCAGTACTTC
TRBV20-1	TRBJ2-5	NA	NA	CSARSLETQYF	TGCAGTGCTAGATCTTTAGAGACCCAGTACTTC
TRBV5-5	TRBJ2-3	TRBD2	NA	CASSPPVLAVTDTQYF	TGTGCCAGCAGCCCCCCGGTGCTAGCGGTCACAGATACGCAGTATTTT
TRBV2	TRBJ2-1	TRBD2	once	CASSEGLAGGYEQFF	TGTGCCAGCAGTGAAGGGCTAGCGGGGGGCTATGAGCAGTTCTTC
TRBV28	TRBJ1-6	TRBD1	NA	CASRTTGTYNSPLHF	TGTGCCAGCAGGACGACAGGGACCTATAATTCACCCCTCCACTTT
TRBV11-1	TRBJ2-5	NA	NA	CASSGRDRGGETQYF	TGTGCCAGCAGCGGAAGAGACAGGGGAGGGGAGACCCAGTACTTC
TRBV7-9	TRBJ2-1	NA	once	CASSFPGNGEQFF	TGTGCCAGCAGCTTCCCCGGGAACGGTGAGCAGTTCTTC
TRBV28	TRBJ2-1	TRBD2	NA	CASSSTLSGGADEQFF	TGTGCCAGCAGTTCGACCCTTAGCGGGGGGGCAGATGAGCAGTTCTTC
TRBV6-5	TRBJ2-5	NA	NA	CASSYSSRQETQYF	TGTGCCAGCAGTTACTCGTCGCGGCAAGAGACCCAGTACTTC
TRBV19	TRBJ1-1	NA	NA	CASSISGFMNTEAFF	TGTGCCAGTAGTATATCAGGGTTCATGAACACTGAAGCTTTCTTT
TRBV6-5	TRBJ1-4	TRBD1	NA	CASRGTGTGNEKLFF	TGTGCCAGCAGGGGAACCGGGACAGGGAACGAAAAACTGTTTTTT
TRBV18	TRBJ1-2	NA	once	CASSPVELYGYTF	TGTGCCAGCTCACCCGTGGAGCTCTATGGCTACACCTTC
TRBV7-2	TRBJ1-6	TRBD1	once	CASSPVRDRVVSPLHF	TGTGCCAGCAGCCCCGTCAGGGACAGGGTGGTTTCACCCCTCCACTTT
TRBV4-1	TRBJ1-5	NA	NA	CASSRQTNQPQHF	TGCGCCAGCAGCAGACAGACCAATCAGCCCCAGCATTTT
TRBV6-5	TRBJ1-1	TRBD1	NA	CASTAGTGVTEAFF	TGTGCCAGCACCGCCGGGACAGGGGTGACTGAAGCTTTCTTT
TRBV19	TRBJ2-7	TRBD2	NA	CASSTGLAKYLDEQYF	TGTGCCAGTAGCACTGGACTAGCTAAATATTTGGACGAGCAGTACTTC
TRBV5-1	TRBJ1-6	NA	few	CASSGGTQRGNSPLHF	TGCGCCAGCAGCGGAGGGACTCAACGAGGCAATTCACCCCTCCACTTT
TRBV9	TRBJ1-5	NA	NA	CASSVPQGTSNQPQHF	TGTGCCAGCAGCGTACCACAGGGCACTAGCAATCAGCCCCAGCATTTT
TRBV10-3	TRBJ2-3	TRBD2	NA	CAISESAAGGTDTQYF	TGTGCCATCAGTGAGTCAGCAGCGGGGGGCACAGATACGCAGTATTTT
TRBV5-1	TRBJ2-3	TRBD1	few	CASSPRMTGADTQYF	TGCGCCAGCAGCCCGAGGATGACAGGGGCAGATACGCAGTATTTT
TRBV11-2	TRBJ2-5	TRBD2	NA	CASSLGLAGGGETQYF	TGTGCCAGCAGCTTAGGACTAGCGGGGGGTGGGGAGACCCAGTACTTC
TRBV3-1/TRBV3-2	TRBJ1-1	NA	few	CASSPDSDTEAFF	TGTGCCAGCAGCCCGGACAGCGACACTGAAGCTTTCTTT
TRBV30	TRBJ1-1	NA	NA	CAWSRGRAATEAFF	TGTGCCTGGAGTCGAGGCAGGGCAGCCACTGAAGCTTTCTTT
TRBV11-1	TRBJ2-2	TRBD1	NA	CASSQTGLGTGELFF	TGTGCCAGCAGCCAGACAGGGCTCGGGACCGGGGAGCTGTTTTTT
TRBV5-1	TRBJ2-1	NA	NA	CASSPVGGAEQFF	TGCGCCAGCAGCCCGGTGGGGGGGGCTGAGCAGTTCTTC
TRBV11-2	TRBJ2-1	TRBD2	NA	CASSLEGSSGVSSYNEQFF	TGTGCCAGCAGCTTAGAGGGCTCTAGCGGGGTTAGCTCCTACAATGAGCAGTTCTTC
TRBV5-8	TRBJ1-5	NA	NA	CASSWPGQSFSNQPQHF	TGTGCCAGCAGCTGGCCCGGACAGTCCTTTAGCAATCAGCCCCAGCATTTT
TRBV6-6	TRBJ2-3	NA	NA	CASSYLVGVADTQYF	TGTGCCAGCAGTTATTTGGTAGGGGTGGCGGATACGCAGTATTTT